These T cell receptor beta chains were read from a single sample in a study of identical twins. A single record per CDR3 protein comes from TCRdb applying MiXCR to the 5' RACE reads. The sample contains 450,000 or so distinct CDR3 sequences, over 12% of which appear only once. This sample also appeared in a second study, on yellow fever vaccine responses in identical twins.

Sequencing was carried out using CD4+ T cells sorted from blood. The receptors were sampled from a woman between 18 and 29 years old in good health. Both conserved end residues are part of each CDR3. Each record gives: CDR3 protein, CDR3 DNA, V gene, CDR3 length, D gene, J gene, clone size. D genes are given only for firm matches. Expanded clones get a size class; other rows say once, few or many, or leave the size out.

CATSRVTSGRGSNEQFF | TGTGCCACCAGCAGAGTTACTAGCGGGAGAGGGAGCAATGAGCAGTTCTTC | TRBV15 | 17 | TRBD2 | TRBJ2-1 | -
CASSPRVYNEQFF | TGTGCCAGCAGCCCACGAGTGTACAATGAGCAGTTCTTC | TRBV7-2 | 13 | - | TRBJ2-1 | -
CASSFSRGLAGREQYF | TGTGCCAGCAGTTTCTCCCGAGGACTAGCGGGGAGAGAGCAGTACTTC | TRBV27 | 16 | TRBD2 | TRBJ2-7 | -
CAWSYGEREQYF | TGTGCCTGGAGTTACGGGGAGCGGGAGCAGTACTTC | TRBV30 | 12 | - | TRBJ2-7 | -
CASSNITGTSSEQYF | TGCGCCAGCAGCAATATTACCGGGACTAGCTCAGAGCAGTACTTC | TRBV5-1 | 15 | TRBD2 | TRBJ2-7 | few
CASSSKRLTGLSTDTQYF | TGTGCCAGCAGTTCCAAACGCCTCACGGGGCTTAGCACAGATACGCAGTATTTT | TRBV28 | 18 | - | TRBJ2-3 | few
CSATRPETGELFF | TGCAGTGCCACTCGACCAGAAACCGGGGAGCTGTTTTTT | TRBV20-1 | 13 | - | TRBJ2-2 | -
CASKEEIAMDVQYF | TGTGCCAGCAAAGAGGAAATCGCCATGGACGTGCAGTACTTC | TRBV2 | 14 | - | TRBJ2-7 | -
CASSSTFGSRVDGYTF | TGTGCCAGCAGTTCTACCTTTGGATCCAGGGTGGATGGCTACACCTTC | TRBV6-2/TRBV6-3 | 16 | - | TRBJ1-2 | few
CASSRQLTNEKLFF | TGTGCCAGCAGTAGACAGCTAACTAATGAAAAACTGTTTTTT | TRBV3-1 | 14 | - | TRBJ1-4 | few
CASSSLLSAGNTIYF | TGTGCCAGCAGCAGCCTCCTAAGCGCTGGAAACACCATATATTTT | TRBV5-5 | 15 | - | TRBJ1-3 | few
CASSQGQGAAYEQYF | TGTGCCAGCAGCCAAGGACAGGGGGCCGCCTACGAGCAGTACTTC | TRBV4-2 | 15 | TRBD1 | TRBJ2-7 | few
CASSQQGGEQFF | TGTGCCAGCAGCCAGCAGGGGGGTGAGCAGTTCTTC | TRBV3-1 | 12 | - | TRBJ2-1 | few
CASSWLGQKYF | TGTGCCAGCAGCTGGCTTGGGCAGAAGTACTTC | TRBV6-6 | 11 | - | TRBJ2-7 | many
CASSYDRGHEQFF | TGTGCCAGCAGCTACGACAGGGGCCATGAGCAGTTCTTC | TRBV13 | 13 | TRBD1 | TRBJ2-1 | -
CASSSPLLNSPLHF | TGTGCCAGCAGTTCCCCACTATTGAATTCACCCCTCCACTTT | TRBV6-5 | 14 | - | TRBJ1-6 | many
CASSANSRSYEQYF | TGTGCCAGCAGCGCGAACTCTAGGTCCTACGAGCAGTACTTC | TRBV9 | 14 | - | TRBJ2-7 | -
CATSGLKYGYTF | TGTGCCACCAGTGGTTTGAAATATGGCTACACCTTC | TRBV24-1 | 12 | - | TRBJ1-2 | -
CASSQDNGYEQYF | TGCGCCAGCAGCCAAGATAATGGCTACGAGCAGTACTTC | TRBV4-1 | 13 | - | TRBJ2-7 | few
CASSLAGRGDNEQFF | TGTGCCAGCAGCTTAGCCGGTCGAGGGGACAATGAGCAGTTCTTC | TRBV7-2 | 15 | - | TRBJ2-1 | -
CAISPGTGTYNEQFF | TGTGCCATCAGTCCCGGGACAGGAACCTACAATGAGCAGTTCTTC | TRBV10-3 | 15 | TRBD1 | TRBJ2-1 | -
CASTKTGANTGELFF | TGTGCCAGCACCAAGACAGGGGCGAACACCGGGGAGCTGTTTTTT | TRBV7-8 | 15 | TRBD1 | TRBJ2-2 | many
CASSPVSGGEYEQYF | TGTGCCAGCAGCCCAGTTAGCGGGGGGGAATACGAGCAGTACTTC | TRBV7-9 | 15 | TRBD2 | TRBJ2-7 | few
CASSPPIKLTMNTEAFF | TGTGCCAGCTCACCACCTATTAAGCTTACTATGAACACTGAAGCTTTCTTT | TRBV18 | 17 | - | TRBJ1-1 | -
CASSLWGQVYNEQFF | TGTGCCAGCAGCTTGTGGGGACAGGTGTACAATGAGCAGTTCTTC | TRBV5-6 | 15 | TRBD1 | TRBJ2-1 | -
CATSDPTSSAYEQYF | TGTGCCACCAGTGATCCAACTAGCAGTGCCTACGAGCAGTACTTC | TRBV24-1 | 15 | - | TRBJ2-7 | -
CASSYYLTGANVLTF | TGTGCCAGCAGTTACTACCTGACTGGGGCCAACGTCCTGACTTTC | TRBV6-2/TRBV6-3 | 15 | - | TRBJ2-6 | -
CATSRKQDSNQPQHF | TGTGCCACCAGCAGGAAACAGGATAGCAATCAGCCCCAGCATTTT | TRBV15 | 15 | - | TRBJ1-5 | -
CASSGPAMNTEAFF | TGTGCCAGCAGTGGTCCGGCCATGAACACTGAAGCTTTCTTT | TRBV2 | 14 | - | TRBJ1-1 | -
CASSSARLGTQYF | TGTGCCAGTAGTAGTGCTCGGCTGGGGACCCAGTACTTC | TRBV19 | 13 | - | TRBJ2-5 | -